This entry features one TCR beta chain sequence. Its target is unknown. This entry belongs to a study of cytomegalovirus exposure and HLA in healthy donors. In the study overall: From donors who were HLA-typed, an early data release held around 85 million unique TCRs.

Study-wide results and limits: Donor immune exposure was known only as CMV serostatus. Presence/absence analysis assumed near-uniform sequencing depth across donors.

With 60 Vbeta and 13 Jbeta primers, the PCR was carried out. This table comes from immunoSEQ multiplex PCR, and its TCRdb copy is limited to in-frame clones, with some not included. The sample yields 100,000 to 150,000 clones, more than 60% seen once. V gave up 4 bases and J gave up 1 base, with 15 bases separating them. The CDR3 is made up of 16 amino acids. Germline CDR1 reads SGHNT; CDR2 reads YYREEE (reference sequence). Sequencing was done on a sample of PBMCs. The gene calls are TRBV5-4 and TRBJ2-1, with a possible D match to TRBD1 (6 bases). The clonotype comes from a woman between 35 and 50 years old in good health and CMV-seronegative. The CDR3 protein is CASSNRDTVSYNEQFF. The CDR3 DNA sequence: TGTGCCAGCAGCAACCGGGACACCGTTTCCTACAATGAGCAGTTCTTC.